This T cell receptor beta chain was identified during a study of human T cells and chemical hapten exposure. Across the study: On the upper back, patch tests were applied with 0.01% DPC and read at 6 days. Overall study results and limits: Expanded TCRs clustered into significantly more large CDR3 similarity groups than controls, the analysis revealed. With alopecia, donors may have immune responses unlike healthy people's.

Time point in this sample: patch test 3, about 24 weeks after DPC sensitization. Treatment specified: therapeutic diphenylcyclopropenone sensitization with weekly scalp DPC. CDR1 SGHNT and CDR2 YENEEA come from the germline V gene. V lost 5 bases to trimming and J lost 3 bases, with 10 bases between them. The CDR3 contains 13 residues. To note about this clonotype: The antigen remains unidentified.

Source study methods: Sequenced samples showed a median of approximately 100,000 TCRs each, with counts running from about 20,000 to 690,000. TCRdb ran MiXCR on the RACE reads and lists one entry per CDR3 protein. The V and J calls and clone size come from TCRdb's table, not from the authors' own analysis. The data contain about 160,000 distinct CDR3 sequences, about a quarter of them singletons. This chain joins TRBV11-3 and TRBJ1-1; tentative D call: TRBD1 (5 bases). Specimen: whole blood, collected in connection with sensitization to the hapten diphenylcyclopropenone (DPC). The clonotype comes from a woman between 18 and 30 years old with alopecia areata. Some clones in this sample may be carry-over from other donors' samples. Here the CDR3 reads CASSLGDHTEAFF. As DNA, the CDR3 is TGTGCCAGCAGCCTAGGGGATCACACTGAAGCTTTCTTT. The full variable domain, completed using reference TRBV11-3 and TRBJ1-1, is EAGVVQSPRYKIIEKKQPVAFWCNPISGHNTLYWYLQNLGQGPELLIRYENEEAVDDSQLPKDRFSAERLKGVDSTLKIQPAELGDSAVYLCASSLGDHTEAFFGQGTRLTVV.